This entry lists 17 T cell receptor beta chains sequenced from one sample in a study of blood T cell repertoires in COVID-19. Here immunoSEQ multiplex PCR was the method, and the copy in TCRdb shows in-frame clones only, minus some. This sample yields roughly 260,000 clones, of which 88% are seen a single time; 3.5% to 4.5% belongs to the top ten. Sequencing was performed on peripheral blood. All receptors derive from a man aged 55 to 69 who had recovered from COVID-19.

V usage is TRBV29-1 and J usage is TRBJ1-3; D is perhaps TRBD1 (6 bases). CDR1 is SQVTM and CDR2 is ANQGSEA in the germline V gene. The CDR3 extends over 13 amino acids. In DNA form, the CDR3 reads TGCGCGTTGTTGCAGGGGCGGGGAAACACCATATATTTT. This translates into CALLQGRGNTIYF.

J is TRBJ2-7 and V is TRBV5-1, with TRBD1 as a possible D gene (7 bases). The germline V and J ends were trimmed by 0 bases and 7 bases, with 17 bases remaining between them. The CDR3 is 15 residues long. Looked up from germline, CDR1 is SGHRS and CDR2 is YFSETQ. CDR3 sequence reads: CASSLEKGAAGEQYF. The CDR3 coding sequence is TGCGCCAGCAGCTTGGAAAAGGGGGCAGCGGGTGAGCAGTACTTC.

The chain carries TRBV3-1 (or the pseudogene TRBV3-2) and TRBJ1-5, with 7 bases that match TRBD1. Germline V gene sequence: CDR1 LGHDT, CDR2 YNNKEL (reference sequence). Losses at the gene ends were 1 base for V and 0 bases for J; bases not matched to a gene: 27. This CDR3 is built from 24 residues. For the CDR3, the DNA is TGTGCCAGCAGCCAAGTTACCGAGTCAGGGGGTTATAGGGACAATACAGATAGCAATCAGCCCCAGCATTTT. As protein: CASSQVTESGGYRDNTDSNQPQHF.

The chain is built from TRBV25-1 and TRBJ1-2, with D perhaps matching TRBD1 (6 bases). The V end lost 4 bases, the J end lost 8 bases, and 8 bases lay between the germline ends. This CDR3 is 11 amino acids long. From germline, CDR1 is MGHDK and CDR2 SYGVNS. Written as DNA, the CDR3 is TGTGCCAGCAGTGGGGGGCAGGGCTACACCTTC. Its protein product is CASSGGQGYTF.

The chain uses TRBV6-5 and TRBJ2-5; no clear D gene. The CDR3 spans 16 residues. V was clipped by 0 bases and J by 0 bases, with 11 bases between them. Per the germline V gene, CDR1 is MNHEY and CDR2 is SVGAGI. Here the CDR3 DNA reads TGTGCCAGCAGTTACTCGATACGCGGAAACCAAGAGACCCAGTACTTC. Protein product: CASSYSIRGNQETQYF.

This clone occurred once. This chain joins TRBV6-1 and TRBJ1-2; 9 bases agree with TRBD1. The ends lost 1 base at V and 5 bases at J; junction bases unmatched: 11. The CDR3 length is 17 residues. In germline, CDR1 is MNHNS, CDR2 SASEGT. CDR3 sequence reads: CASSEVTGTGRRYGYTF. CDR3 nucleotides: TGTGCCAGCAGTGAAGTGACGGGGACAGGGAGACGGTATGGCTACACCTTC.

The sample holds one count of this clone. This chain connects TRBV30 to TRBJ1-5; D not certain. The CDR3 has 14 residues. Trimming took 3 bases from V and 0 from J, leaving 9 bases between them. Germline loops: CDR1 GTSNPN, CDR2 SVGIG (reference sequence). The CDR3 region has the DNA TGTGCCTGGAGCCCGGGGAATAGCAATCAGCCCCAGCATTTT. Translated: CAWSPGNSNQPQHF.

The chain links TRBV5-1 to TRBJ1-2; possibly TRBD1 for D (5 bases). The CDR3 loop spans 12 amino acids. Germline V gene data show CDR1 as SGHRS and CDR2 as YFSETQ. V dropped 3 bases and J dropped 5 bases, with 8 bases sitting between them. The CDR3 sequence: CASSSGDYGYTF. The CDR3 nucleotides read TGCGCCAGCAGCTCGGGGGATTATGGCTACACCTTC.

This clone was found once. The chain uses TRBV3-1 (or the pseudogene TRBV3-2) and TRBJ2-5; 11 bases fit TRBD2. The CDR3 is 18 amino acids. J gave up 2 bases and V 3 bases, and 11 bases lay outside the gene matches. CDR1 is LGHDT, CDR2 YNNKEL, per germline (reference sequence). CDR3 protein: CASSHPIAGGHLQETQYF. Here the CDR3 DNA reads TGTGCCAGCAGCCATCCTATAGCGGGGGGGCATTTACAAGAGACCCAGTACTTC.

As DNA, the CDR3 is TGTGCCAGCCAGGGACAGAAGAACACTGAAGCTTTCTTT. Its protein product is CASQGQKNTEAFF. This chain joins TRBV6-5 and TRBJ1-1; 7 nucleotides align to TRBD1. Germline V gene data show CDR1 as MNHEY and CDR2 as SVGAGI. The V and J ends lost 8 bases and 1 base, in that order; junction bases with no gene match: 4. The CDR3 has 13 residues.

This clone is a singleton in its sample. The rearrangement uses TRBV7-6 and TRBJ2-5; the match to TRBD2 covers 12 bases. The CDR3 is 15 residues long. Per germline, CDR1 SGHVS and CDR2 FNYEAQ. V dropped 5 bases and J dropped 1; count of bases not matched to a gene: 2. The CDR3 nucleotides are TGTGCCAGCAGCCGACTAGCGGGGGTCCAAGAGACCCAGTACTTC. Translating gives CASSRLAGVQETQYF.

This clone has only one observation. The V call is TRBV7-8, the J call TRBJ1-5; TRBD1 matches at 10 bases. V lost 4 bases and J lost 4; bases outside the gene matches: 7. CDR1 SGHVS and CDR2 FQNEAQ come from the germline V gene. This CDR3 spans 16 amino acids. This chain's CDR3 is CASSWEGQGLNQPQHF. CDR3 in DNA: TGTGCCAGCAGCTGGGAGGGACAGGGGCTAAATCAGCCCCAGCATTTT.

This clone was recorded once. This chain uses TRBV6-7 with TRBJ1-2; no reliable D call. TRBV6-7 is an ORF for which the function is uncertain. The ends were cut back, 10 bases at V and 8 bases at J, with 14 bases in the middle. The CDR3 covers 11 residues. This CDR3 is CAIHSCGGYTF. The DNA of the CDR3 is TGTGCCATCCACTCCTGCGGGGGCTACACCTTC.

The genes are TRBV19 and TRBJ2-1; the D gene is possibly TRBD2 (6 bases). This CDR3 contains 14 residues. V was cut by 4 bases and J by 2 bases, with 9 bases left in between. The germline V gene has CDR1 LNHDA and CDR2 SQIVND (reference sequence). DNA of the CDR3: TGTGCCAGTAGTACCGGGACTCCCTACAATGAGCAGTTCTTC. Its translation: CASSTGTPYNEQFF.

V gene TRBV7-9 combines with J gene TRBJ2-3; D unresolved. Germline loops: CDR1 SEHNR, CDR2 FQNEAQ (reference sequence). The V and J ends lost 1 base and 6 bases respectively, with 14 bases between them. The CDR3 is 15 amino acids. The CDR3 DNA sequence: TGTGCCAGCAGCTTAGGTCTCGTAGCCGGGGATACGCAGTATTTT. Residues: CASSLGLVAGDTQYF.

The gene calls are TRBV6-1 and TRBJ1-1, with D uncertain. The germline V gene encodes CDR1 MNHNS and CDR2 SASEGT. The ends were cut back, 3 bases at V and 5 bases at J, with 16 bases in the middle. The length of the CDR3 is 15 residues. Here the CDR3 DNA reads TGTGCCAGCAGTGATGTCTTCCCCGGAGGAACTGAAGCTTTCTTT. Its protein is CASSDVFPGGTEAFF.

V gene TRBV6-5 combines with J gene TRBJ1-6; TRBD1 aligns across 7 bases. The J segment lost 11 bases and the V segment lost 3 bases, leaving 7 bases of the junction unmatched. Germline values: CDR1 MNHEY, CDR2 SVGAGI. The CDR3 is made up of 14 amino acids. The CDR3 DNA sequence: TGTGCCAGCAGTTATTCGACAGGGTTACCACCCCTCCACTTT. It encodes CASSYSTGLPPLHF.